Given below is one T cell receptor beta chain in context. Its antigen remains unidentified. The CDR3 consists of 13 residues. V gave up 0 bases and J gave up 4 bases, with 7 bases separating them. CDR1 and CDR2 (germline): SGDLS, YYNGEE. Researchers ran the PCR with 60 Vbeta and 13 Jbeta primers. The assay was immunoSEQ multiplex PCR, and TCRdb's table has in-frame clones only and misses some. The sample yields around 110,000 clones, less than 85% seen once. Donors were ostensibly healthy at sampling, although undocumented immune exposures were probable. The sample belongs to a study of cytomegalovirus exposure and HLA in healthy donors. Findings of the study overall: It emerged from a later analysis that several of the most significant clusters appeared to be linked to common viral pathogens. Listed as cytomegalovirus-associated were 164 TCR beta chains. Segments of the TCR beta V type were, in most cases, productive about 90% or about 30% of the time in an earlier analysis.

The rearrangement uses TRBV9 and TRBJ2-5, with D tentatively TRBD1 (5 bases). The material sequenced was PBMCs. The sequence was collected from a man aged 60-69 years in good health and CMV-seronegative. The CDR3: CASSVGQSETQYF. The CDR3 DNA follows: TGTGCCAGCAGCGTAGGACAGTCAGAGACCCAGTACTTC.